This T cell receptor (beta chain) was identified in a study of blood T cell repertoires in COVID-19. Germline V lookup: CDR1 MRHNA, CDR2 SNTAGT. CDR3 length: 13 amino acids. The ends were cut back, 4 bases at V and 3 bases at J, with 6 bases in the middle. In the original workflow: From reference gene primer amplification, estimates of nucleated cell counts were derived. The table came from immunoSEQ multiplex PCR; TCRdb's copy has only in-frame clones and leaves some out. The DNA gave D and trimming, while V, J and clone size come from that table. The data hold approximately 200,000 clones, with around 80% observed a single time.

J is TRBJ2-2 and V is TRBV6-4; tentatively, D is TRBD2 (5 bases). The sequenced sample consisted of peripheral blood. The receptor was isolated from a woman aged 80 or older with COVID-19, enrolled during active disease. The CDR3 sequence: CASSVGDTGELFF. CDR3 sequence (DNA): TGTGCCAGCAGTGTGGGAGACACCGGGGAGCTGTTTTTT.